A selection of T cell receptor beta chains follows, all from one sample in a study of graft-versus-host responses after intestinal transplantation. These TCRs' antigens remain unknown. Libraries were prepared by immunoSEQ multiplex PCR; TCRdb keeps only in-frame clonotypes and omits some of them. The sample comprises roughly 30,000 clones, around 85% of which are singletons, and 15% to 20% rests with the top ten. The sample was unstimulated CD8+ T cells sorted from spleen or lymph node cells, taken before intestinal transplant. Source of these receptors: a human donor who received an intestinal transplant. CDR3s leave out the opening cysteine and the closing phenylalanine or tryptophan.

TRBJ1-1 TRBV7-9 ASSLWGGTGGKNTEAF
TRBJ2-1 TRBV6-6 ASSKLAGVWHEQF
TRBJ2-1 TRBV11-2 ASSLTGRSDEQF
TRBJ1-3 TRBV11-2 ASSLWDRSYGNTIY
TRBJ2-3 TRBV7-8 ASSLEGQFTDTQY
TRBJ1-2 TRBV27 ASSFGTGGGYGYT
TRBJ2-1 TRBV10-1 ASSEPPGTGGRPEQF
TRBJ2-1 TRBV7-6 ASGQGTYNEQF
TRBJ2-5 TRBV28 ASSPRQGEIPGLAGGGQETQY
TRBJ2-1 TRBV27 ASSSMTSGGAEQF
TRBJ2-7 TRBV4-2 ASSQDSGAPYEQY
TRBJ1-2 TRBV28 ASSFHGTGDS
TRBJ2-5 TRBV27 ASSPGLAGETQY
TRBJ2-7 TRBV2 ASSEHAARQRQY
TRBJ1-6 TRBV5-6 ASSVGTYNNSPLH
TRBJ2-1 TRBV13 ASSKKTSGRKYEQF
TRBJ2-2 TRBV2 ASSEFRAGGAGELF
TRBJ1-4 TRBV28 ATHQTGKTTNEKLF
TRBJ2-7 TRBV6-1 ASSEGWRTSGTYEQY
TRBJ2-7 TRBV27 ASSPGTAYEQY
TRBJ2-1 TRBV4-1 ASSQGQRERNEQF
TRBJ2-5 TRBV28 ATETGSETGRPETQY
TRBJ2-1 TRBV5-1 ASSLEVSGGASYNEQF
TRBJ1-1 TRBV5-6 ASSLERGNTEAF
TRBJ2-7 TRBV27 ASSSGLAGAGEQY
TRBJ1-1 TRBV12-5 ASGPPSAGKATEAF
TRBJ2-7 TRBV7-7 ASSNNVDNRDEQY
TRBJ2-5 TRBV2 ASSDLAGYQETQY
TRBJ1-5 TRBV28 ASSFFWDRGLGQPQH
TRBJ1-1 TRBV29-1 SVLTTGIEAF
TRBJ2-1 TRBV7-6 ASGGGPYNEQF
TRBJ2-7 TRBV5-1 ASSFNRADLRGEQY
TRBJ1-4 TRBV5-6 ASSLSRTGTNEKLF
TRBJ2-5 TRBV7-9 ASSPGGRDETQY
TRBJ1-4 TRBV5-5 ASSPDWPGEDEKLF
TRBJ2-3 TRBV4-2 ASSQENSGGLADTQY
TRBJ2-5 TRBV9 ASSVDSGRGETQY
TRBJ2-6 TRBV28 ASKYQGSGANVLT
TRBJ2-1 TRBV28 ASSSHPGGLAGIEQF
TRBJ1-2 TRBV29-1 SVEFLDSVDGYT
TRBJ2-1 TRBV5-6 ASRDAGFDEQF
TRBJ1-5 TRBV28 ASTRPGQGFYSNQPQH
TRBJ1-1 TRBV6-6 ASSHEQRVEAF
TRBJ2-1 TRBV18 ASSQGLAGDNEQF
TRBJ1-5 TRBV28 ASSIRLGRGRRGQPQH
TRBJ1-6 TRBV2 ASSELESSYNSPLH
TRBJ1-1 TRBV25-1 ASSSPTGGGEAF
TRBJ2-5 TRBV30 AWSVRPLRRVQETQY
TRBJ2-1 TRBV5-1 ASSVAGTSGISEQF
TRBJ2-3 TRBV13 ASSLGAGGPPDTQY
TRBJ2-7 TRBV2 ASSVETGTYEQY